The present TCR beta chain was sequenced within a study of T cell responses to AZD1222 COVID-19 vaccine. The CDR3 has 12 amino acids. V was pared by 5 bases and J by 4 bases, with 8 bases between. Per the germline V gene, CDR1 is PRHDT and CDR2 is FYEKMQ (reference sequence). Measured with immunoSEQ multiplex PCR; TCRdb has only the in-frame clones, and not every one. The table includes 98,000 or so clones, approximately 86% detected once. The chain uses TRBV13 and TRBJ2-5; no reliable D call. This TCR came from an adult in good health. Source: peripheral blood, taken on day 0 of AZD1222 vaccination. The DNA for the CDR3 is TGTGCCAGCAGCCCTGTCCGAGAGACCCAGTACTTC. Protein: CASSPVRETQYF.